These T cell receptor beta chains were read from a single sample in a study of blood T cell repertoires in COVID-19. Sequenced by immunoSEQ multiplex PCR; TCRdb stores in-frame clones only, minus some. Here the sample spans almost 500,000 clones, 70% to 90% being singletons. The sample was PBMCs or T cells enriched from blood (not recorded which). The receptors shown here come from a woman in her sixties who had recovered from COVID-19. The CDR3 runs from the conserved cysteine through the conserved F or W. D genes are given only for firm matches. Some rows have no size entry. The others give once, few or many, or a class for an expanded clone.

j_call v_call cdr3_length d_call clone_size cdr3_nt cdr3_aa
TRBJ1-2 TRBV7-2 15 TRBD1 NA TGTGCCAGCAGCTTCGAATTTGGACAGGGTTATGGCTACACCTTC CASSFEFGQGYGYTF
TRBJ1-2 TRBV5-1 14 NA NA TGCGCCAGCAGCCCGCGACAGGCTCCGAATGGCTACACCTTC CASSPRQAPNGYTF
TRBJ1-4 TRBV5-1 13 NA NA TGCGCCAGCAGACCGGGAACGGGGGAAAAACTGTTTTTT CASRPGTGEKLFF
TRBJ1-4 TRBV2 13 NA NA TGTGCCAGCAGTGAAAGCATTAATGAAAAACTGTTTTTT CASSESINEKLFF
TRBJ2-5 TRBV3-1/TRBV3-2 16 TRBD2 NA TGTGCCAGCAGCCATATCGGGGGGGCCCGCAATGAGACCCAGTACTTC CASSHIGGARNETQYF
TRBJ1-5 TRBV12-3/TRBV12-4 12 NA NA TGTGCCAGCAGTCTCCCCCGGGGGCCCCAGCATTTT CASSLPRGPQHF
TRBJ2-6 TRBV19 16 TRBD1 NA TGTGCCAGTAGTCGGAGACAGGGGCGTGGGGCCAACGTCCTGACTTTC CASSRRQGRGANVLTF
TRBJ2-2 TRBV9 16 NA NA TGTGCCAGCAGCGGTAAAGCAGGGTTTAGCACCGGGGAGCTGTTTTTT CASSGKAGFSTGELFF
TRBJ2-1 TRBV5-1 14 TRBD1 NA TGCGCCAGCAGCCAGAGACAGGGATTCAATGAGCAGTTCTTC CASSQRQGFNEQFF
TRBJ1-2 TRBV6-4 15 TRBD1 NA TGTGCCAGCAGTGACTCGGGACAGGGACCTCTGTGCTACACCTTC CASSDSGQGPLCYTF
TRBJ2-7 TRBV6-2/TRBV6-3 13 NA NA TGTGCCAGCAGTTACGCTGAACATTCCGAGCAGTACTTC CASSYAEHSEQYF
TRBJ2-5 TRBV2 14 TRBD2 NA TGTGCCAGCAGTGACGGGAGGGGAGGAGAGACCCAGTACTTC CASSDGRGGETQYF
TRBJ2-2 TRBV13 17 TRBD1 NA TGTGCCAGCAGCTTAGGGGCCGGGACAGCCAACACCGGGGAGCTGTTTTTT CASSLGAGTANTGELFF
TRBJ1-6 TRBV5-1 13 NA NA TGCGCCAGCAGCTTAGCAGGGAGGTCACCCCTCCACTTT CASSLAGRSPLHF
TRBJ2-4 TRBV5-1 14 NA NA TGCGCCAGCAGCTTGTTAGGGGAAGCAAACATTCAGTACTTC CASSLLGEANIQYF
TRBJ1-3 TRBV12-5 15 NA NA TGTGCTAGTGGTTTTTCTCTGAGCTCTGGAAACACCATATATTTT CASGFSLSSGNTIYF
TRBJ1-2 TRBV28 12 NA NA TGTGCCAGCAGTCCCCCTTTGTATGGCTACACCTTC CASSPPLYGYTF
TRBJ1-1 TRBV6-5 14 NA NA TGTGCCAGCAGATTGGGTAGTACGCGGACTGAAGCTTTCTTT CASRLGSTRTEAFF
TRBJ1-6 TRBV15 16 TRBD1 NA TGTGCCACCAGCAACCTGGACAGGGACGATAATTCACCCCTCCACTTT CATSNLDRDDNSPLHF
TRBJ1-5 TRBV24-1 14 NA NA TGTGCCACCAGTGAGCCACTAAGCAATCAGCCCCAGCATTTT CATSEPLSNQPQHF
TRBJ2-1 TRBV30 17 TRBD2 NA TGTGCCTGGAGCGCCTCCCAGACTAGCCGGTCCTACAATGAGCAGTTCTTC CAWSASQTSRSYNEQFF
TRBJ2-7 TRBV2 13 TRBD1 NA TGTGCCAGCAAGTTGGGACAGAAGTACGAGCAGTACTTC CASKLGQKYEQYF
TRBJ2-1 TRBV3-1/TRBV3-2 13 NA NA TGTGCCAGCAGCCAAGATCACTACAATGAGCAGTTCTTC CASSQDHYNEQFF
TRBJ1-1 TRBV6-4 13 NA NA TGTGCCAGCAGTGTGCGGGGGAGCACTGAAGCTTTCTTT CASSVRGSTEAFF
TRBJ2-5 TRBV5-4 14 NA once TGTGCCAGCACATGGGGGGGGGCTGAAGAGACCCAGTACTTC CASTWGGAEETQYF
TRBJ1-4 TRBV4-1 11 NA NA TGCGCCAGCAGCCAAGGGGGCGAACTGTTTTTT CASSQGGELFF